This is a list of T cell receptor beta chains from one sample in a study of T cell repertoires in aging, cancer and after chemotherapy. TCRdb ran MiXCR on the multiplex PCR reads and lists one entry per CDR3 protein. The sample includes 13,000 or so distinct CDR3 sequences, roughly 26% of them seen just once. Sequenced input: blood. Every receptor here comes from a human donor in good health. Both conserved end residues are part of each CDR3. D genes are given only for firm matches. The size field is filled for only some rows; it gives once, few, many or a size class.

D gene: .; CDR3 length: 16; clone size: few; V gene: TRBV28; J gene: TRBJ1-3; CDR3 protein: CASSLPTESSGNTIYF; CDR3 DNA: TGTGCCAGCAGTTTGCCCACAGAGAGCTCTGGAAACACCATATATTTT
D gene: TRBD1; CDR3 length: 16; clone size: medium-sized; V gene: TRBV10-3; J gene: TRBJ1-3; CDR3 protein: CAIRLQGAKPGNTIYF; CDR3 DNA: TGTGCCATCAGGTTACAGGGGGCGAAGCCTGGAAACACCATATATTTT
D gene: .; CDR3 length: 16; clone size: .; V gene: TRBV7-6; J gene: TRBJ1-3; CDR3 protein: CASSLDRGRSGNTIYF; CDR3 DNA: TGTGCCAGCAGCTTAGATCGTGGACGCTCTGGAAACACCATATATTTT
D gene: .; CDR3 length: 14; clone size: few; V gene: TRBV18; J gene: TRBJ1-3; CDR3 protein: CASSPTPDGNTIYF; CDR3 DNA: TGTGCCAGCTCACCGACCCCAGATGGAAACACCATATATTTT
D gene: .; CDR3 length: 14; clone size: .; V gene: TRBV27; J gene: TRBJ1-5; CDR3 protein: CASSLWGSNQPQHF; CDR3 DNA: TGTGCCAGCAGTTTGTGGGGTAGCAATCAGCCCCAGCATTTT
D gene: .; CDR3 length: 14; clone size: medium-sized; V gene: TRBV28; J gene: TRBJ2-1; CDR3 protein: CASSLGGAGNEQFF; CDR3 DNA: TGTGCCAGCAGTTTGGGGGGGGCTGGGAATGAGCAGTTCTTC
D gene: .; CDR3 length: 16; clone size: .; V gene: TRBV5-1; J gene: TRBJ1-4; CDR3 protein: CASSPGTLHSLEKLFF; CDR3 DNA: TGCGCCAGCAGCCCCGGGACATTGCATTCCTTGGAAAAACTGTTTTTT
D gene: .; CDR3 length: 14; clone size: .; V gene: TRBV20-1; J gene: TRBJ1-2; CDR3 protein: CSAREPLTTSGYTF; CDR3 DNA: TGCAGTGCTAGAGAGCCACTGACCACGAGTGGCTACACCTTC
D gene: TRBD1; CDR3 length: 15; clone size: few; V gene: TRBV5-1; J gene: TRBJ2-2; CDR3 protein: CASTLRQGNTGELFF; CDR3 DNA: TGCGCCAGCACCTTACGACAGGGGAACACCGGGGAGCTGTTTTTT
D gene: TRBD1; CDR3 length: 12; clone size: medium-sized; V gene: TRBV29-1; J gene: TRBJ1-1; CDR3 protein: CSVEGQGSEAFF; CDR3 DNA: TGCAGCGTTGAGGGACAGGGATCTGAAGCTTTCTTT
D gene: .; CDR3 length: 15; clone size: .; V gene: TRBV5-1; J gene: TRBJ2-3; CDR3 protein: CASSWTEPHEDTQYF; CDR3 DNA: TGCGCCAGCAGCTGGACAGAACCTCACGAGGATACGCAGTATTTT
D gene: .; CDR3 length: 18; clone size: .; V gene: TRBV10-3; J gene: TRBJ2-2; CDR3 protein: CAISAPQGDSPNTGELFF; CDR3 DNA: TGTGCCATCAGTGCCCCTCAAGGAGACAGCCCGAACACCGGGGAGCTGTTTTTT
D gene: .; CDR3 length: 15; clone size: .; V gene: TRBV7-2; J gene: TRBJ2-1; CDR3 protein: CASSLSGLSYNEQSF; CDR3 DNA: TGTGCCAGCAGCTTATCAGGGCTTTCCTACAATGAGCAGTCCTTC
D gene: .; CDR3 length: 15; clone size: few; V gene: TRBV7-2; J gene: TRBJ1-6; CDR3 protein: CASSLGVQGNSPLHF; CDR3 DNA: TGTGCCAGCAGCTTAGGGGTCCAAGGTAATTCACCCCTCCACTTT
D gene: .; CDR3 length: 14; clone size: .; V gene: TRBV11-2; J gene: TRBJ1-2; CDR3 protein: CASSLEPRAYGYTF; CDR3 DNA: TGTGCCAGCAGCTTAGAACCCAGGGCTTATGGCTACACCTTC
D gene: TRBD1; CDR3 length: 14; clone size: few; V gene: TRBV28; J gene: TRBJ2-7; CDR3 protein: CASSGDRNSYEQYF; CDR3 DNA: TGTGCCAGCTCCGGGGACAGAAACTCCTACGAGCAGTACTTC
D gene: .; CDR3 length: 21; clone size: .; V gene: TRBV14; J gene: TRBJ2-6; CDR3 protein: CASSQDLWWNLPGSGANVLTF; CDR3 DNA: TGTGCCAGCAGCCAAGATCTTTGGTGGAACCTCCCGGGCTCTGGGGCCAACGTCCTGACTTTC
D gene: TRBD1; CDR3 length: 12; clone size: few; V gene: TRBV10-3; J gene: TRBJ1-2; CDR3 protein: CAISLTGDSYTF; CDR3 DNA: TGTGCCATCAGCTTGACAGGGGACAGCTACACCTTC
D gene: TRBD1; CDR3 length: 14; clone size: few; V gene: TRBV6-1; J gene: TRBJ1-6; CDR3 protein: CASMGGQFNSPLHF; CDR3 DNA: TGTGCCAGCATGGGGGGACAGTTTAATTCACCCCTCCACTTT
D gene: .; CDR3 length: 15; clone size: few; V gene: TRBV10-1; J gene: TRBJ2-1; CDR3 protein: CASSGPGTRENEQFF; CDR3 DNA: TGCGCCAGCAGTGGCCCCGGGACACGGGAAAATGAGCAGTTCTTC
D gene: .; CDR3 length: 14; clone size: medium-sized; V gene: TRBV19; J gene: TRBJ2-1; CDR3 protein: CASSTGPAGNEQFF; CDR3 DNA: TGTGCCAGTAGTACAGGTCCAGCGGGCAATGAGCAGTTCTTC
D gene: TRBD2; CDR3 length: 12; clone size: .; V gene: TRBV29-1; J gene: TRBJ2-3; CDR3 protein: CSVEGGGDTQYF; CDR3 DNA: TGCAGCGTTGAAGGCGGGGGAGATACGCAGTATTTT
D gene: .; CDR3 length: 16; clone size: .; V gene: TRBV7-9; J gene: TRBJ1-6; CDR3 protein: CASSFRATDGVSPLHF; CDR3 DNA: TGTGCCAGCAGCTTTCGGGCCACCGACGGGGTTTCACCCCTCCACTTT
D gene: TRBD2; CDR3 length: 17; clone size: .; V gene: TRBV6-2/TRBV6-3; J gene: TRBJ2-3; CDR3 protein: CASSYGTSGGGTDTQYF; CDR3 DNA: TGTGCCAGCAGTTACGGTACTAGCGGGGGGGGCACAGATACGCAGTATTTT